Sequencing of this TCR beta chain was carried out in a study of cytomegalovirus exposure and HLA in healthy donors. CDR1 is MDHEN and CDR2 is SYDVKM in the germline V gene. V trimming: 6 bases; J trimming: 1 base; junction bases outside the gene matches: 9. This CDR3 is 17 amino acids long. Study conclusions and caveats: A previous analysis found most TCR beta V segments productive roughly 90% or roughly 30% of the time. Excluded: some indistinguishable V segments such as TRBV6-2 and TRBV6-3. CMV serostatus was the only immune exposure information that was available.

A note on this clone: Its antigen is as yet unknown.

The PCR contained 60 Vbeta and 13 Jbeta primers. Sequenced by immunoSEQ multiplex PCR; TCRdb stores in-frame clones only, minus some. The sample lists approximately 190,000 clones, about 80% occurring once. The rearrangement uses TRBV28 and TRBJ1-4, with TRBD1 matching over 9 bases. The sequencing input was PBMCs. The TCR originated in a woman aged 25-40 years in good health and CMV-seropositive. In DNA form, the CDR3 reads TGTGCCAGCAGACCCGTACAGGGGGCGAAAACTAATGAAAAACTGTTTTTT. Residues: CASRPVQGAKTNEKLFF.